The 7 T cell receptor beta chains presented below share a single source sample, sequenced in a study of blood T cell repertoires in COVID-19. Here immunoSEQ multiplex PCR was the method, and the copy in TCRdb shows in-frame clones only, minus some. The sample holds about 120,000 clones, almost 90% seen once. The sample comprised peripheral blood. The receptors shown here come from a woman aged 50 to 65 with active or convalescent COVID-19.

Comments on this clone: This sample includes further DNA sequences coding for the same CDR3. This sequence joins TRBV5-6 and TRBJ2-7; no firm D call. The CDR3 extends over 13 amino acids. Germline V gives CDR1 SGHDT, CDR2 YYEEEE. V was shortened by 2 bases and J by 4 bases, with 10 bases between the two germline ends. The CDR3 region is CASSLASVYEQYF. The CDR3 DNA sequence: TGTGCCAGCAGCTTAGCCTCGGTATACGAGCAGTACTTC.

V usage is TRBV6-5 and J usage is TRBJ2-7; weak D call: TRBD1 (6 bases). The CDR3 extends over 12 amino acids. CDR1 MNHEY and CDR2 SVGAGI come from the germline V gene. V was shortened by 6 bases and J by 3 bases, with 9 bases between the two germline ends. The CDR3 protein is CASRGAGYEQYF. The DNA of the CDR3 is TGTGCCAGCAGGGGGGCTGGCTACGAGCAGTACTTC.

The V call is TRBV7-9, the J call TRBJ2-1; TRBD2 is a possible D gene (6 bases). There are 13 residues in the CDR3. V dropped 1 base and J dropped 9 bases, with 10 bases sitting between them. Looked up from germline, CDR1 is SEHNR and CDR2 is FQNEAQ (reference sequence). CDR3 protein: CASSLVRDGEQFF. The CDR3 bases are TGTGCCAGCAGCTTAGTGCGGGACGGTGAGCAGTTCTTC. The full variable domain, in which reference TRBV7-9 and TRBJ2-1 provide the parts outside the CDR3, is DTGVSQNPRHKITKRGQNVTFRCDPISEHNRLYWYRQTLGQGPEFLTYFQNEAQLEKSRLLSDRFSAERPKGSFSTLEIQRTEQGDSAMYLCASSLVRDGEQFFGPGTRLTVL.

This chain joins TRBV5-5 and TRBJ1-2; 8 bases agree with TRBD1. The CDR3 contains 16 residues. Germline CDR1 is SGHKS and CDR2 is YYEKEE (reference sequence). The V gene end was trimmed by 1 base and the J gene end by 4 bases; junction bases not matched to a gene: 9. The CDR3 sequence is CASSLRAAQGVYGYTF. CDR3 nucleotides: TGTGCCAGCAGCTTGCGTGCTGCACAGGGGGTCTATGGCTACACCTTC.

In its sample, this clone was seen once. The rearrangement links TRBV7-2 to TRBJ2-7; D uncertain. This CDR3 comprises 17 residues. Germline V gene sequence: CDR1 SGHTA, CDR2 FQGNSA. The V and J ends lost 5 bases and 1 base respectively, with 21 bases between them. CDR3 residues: CASSPAPPKRQSYEQYF. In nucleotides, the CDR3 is TGTGCCAGCAGCCCGGCCCCCCCAAAGCGCCAATCCTACGAGCAGTACTTC.

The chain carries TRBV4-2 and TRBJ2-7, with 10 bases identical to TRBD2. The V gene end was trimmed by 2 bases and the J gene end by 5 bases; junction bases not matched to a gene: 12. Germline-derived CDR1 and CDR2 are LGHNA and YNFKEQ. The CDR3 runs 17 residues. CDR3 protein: CASSQSLPSGSINEQYF. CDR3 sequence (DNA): TGTGCCAGCAGCCAAAGTCTCCCTAGCGGGAGTATAAACGAGCAGTACTTC.

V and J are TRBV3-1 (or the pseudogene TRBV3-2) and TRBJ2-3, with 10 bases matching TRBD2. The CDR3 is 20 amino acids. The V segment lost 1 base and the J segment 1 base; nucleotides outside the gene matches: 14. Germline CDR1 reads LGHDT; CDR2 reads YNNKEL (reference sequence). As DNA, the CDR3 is TGTGCCAGCAGCCAAGCTGCGATAGCTAGCGGGAGAACGGGCACAGATACGCAGTATTTT. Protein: CASSQAAIASGRTGTDTQYF.